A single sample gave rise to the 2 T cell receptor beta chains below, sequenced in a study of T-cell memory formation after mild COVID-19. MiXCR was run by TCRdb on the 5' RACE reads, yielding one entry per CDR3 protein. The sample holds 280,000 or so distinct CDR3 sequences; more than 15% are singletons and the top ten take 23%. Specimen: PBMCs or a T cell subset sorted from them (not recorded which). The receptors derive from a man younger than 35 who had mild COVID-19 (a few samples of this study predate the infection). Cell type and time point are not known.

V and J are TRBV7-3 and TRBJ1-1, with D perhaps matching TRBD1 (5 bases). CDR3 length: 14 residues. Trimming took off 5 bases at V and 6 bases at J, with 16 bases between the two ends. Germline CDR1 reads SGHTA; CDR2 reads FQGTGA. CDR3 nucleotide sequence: TGTGCCAGCAGCCCTACCCGTTGGGACGCTGAAGCTTTCTTT. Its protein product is CASSPTRWDAEAFF.

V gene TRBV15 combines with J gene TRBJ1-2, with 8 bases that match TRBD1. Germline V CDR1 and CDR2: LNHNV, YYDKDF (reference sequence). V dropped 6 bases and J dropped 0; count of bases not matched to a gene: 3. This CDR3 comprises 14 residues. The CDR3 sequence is CATSRDRTNYGYTF. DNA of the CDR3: TGTGCCACCAGTCGGGACAGGACTAACTATGGCTACACCTTC.